The clone carrying this TCR beta chain has only a few counts. This entry belongs to a study of blood T cell repertoires in COVID-19. On the study more broadly: Researchers got acute and convalescent COVID-19 samples from the United States, Italy and Spain. PBMCs, B-cell-depleted T cells, or T cells provided the cDNA or gDNA that made up the material.

The CDR3 is 14 amino acids. In germline, CDR1 is MNHNS, CDR2 SASEGT. Between the trimmed V and J ends, which lost 1 base and 5 bases, there was a span of 11 bases. Authors' analysis steps: Reference gene primer amplification in the assay estimated nucleated cell counts. The data were produced by immunoSEQ multiplex PCR, yet TCRdb's version contains in-frame clones alone and is incomplete. The D gene and trimming were derived from the DNA, and the V and J assignments and clone size from that table. The table records under 200,000 clones, roughly 87% of them present only once. This clonotype was sampled from a woman aged 55-75 years who had recovered from COVID-19. The J gene is TRBJ1-2, the V gene TRBV6-1; the D gene is possibly TRBD1 (6 bases). The sequenced sample was peripheral blood. Written as DNA, the CDR3 is TGTGCCAGCAGTGAAGGTGGGGGCTGGTATGGCTACACCTTC. This translates into CASSEGGGWYGYTF.